This is a list of T cell receptor beta chains from one sample in a study of cytomegalovirus exposure and HLA in healthy donors. Using immunoSEQ multiplex PCR, the repertoire was profiled, and TCRdb retains in-frame clones only, with some absent. This sample has around 130,000 clones, with about 85% found just once. Sequencing was done on a sample of PBMCs. All receptors come from a boy younger than 18 in good health and CMV-seronegative. Each CDR3 is given with its conserved first and last residue. A D gene is named only where the DNA matches it firmly. Clone size is stated in some rows and not others, as once, few, many or a class when expanded.

abundance	len	j_gene	v_gene	d_gene	CDR3nt	CDR3aa
NA	15	TRBJ1-2	TRBV27	NA	TGTGCCAGCAGTTTGGAACAGGCCCGTCCCTATGGCTACACCTTC	CASSLEQARPYGYTF
NA	15	TRBJ1-3	TRBV7-8	NA	TGTGCCAGCAGCTTGACAATCGGCTCTGGAAACACCATATATTTT	CASSLTIGSGNTIYF
NA	14	TRBJ2-7	TRBV5-4	TRBD1	TGTGCCAGCAGCACCGGGACAGGGGGGTACGAGCAGTACTTC	CASSTGTGGYEQYF
NA	14	TRBJ2-3	TRBV9	NA	TGTGCCAGCAGCGGAGAGGTTAGCACAGATACGCAGTATTTT	CASSGEVSTDTQYF
NA	14	TRBJ1-3	TRBV9	NA	TGTGCCAGCAGCGTACGGGACTCTGGAAACACCATATATTTT	CASSVRDSGNTIYF
NA	13	TRBJ2-1	TRBV2	TRBD2	TGTGCCAGCAAGCCGACCTGGACTAGTCTAAGGATCTTC	CASKPTWTSLRIF
NA	14	TRBJ2-7	TRBV6-1	NA	TGTGCCAGCAGTCGAACAAGGACAGCCTACGAGCAGTACTTC	CASSRTRTAYEQYF
NA	15	TRBJ1-5	TRBV6-6	NA	TGTGCCAGCAGAGCCTATCAGGATAGCAATCAGCCCCAGCATTTT	CASRAYQDSNQPQHF
NA	17	TRBJ1-1	TRBV7-5	NA	TGTGTCAGAAGCTCTTCACCAGGACAGCCCTTGAACACTGAAGCTTTCTTT	CVRSSSPGQPLNTEAFF
NA	15	TRBJ2-3	TRBV6-1	TRBD1	TGTGCCAGCATGAACCGGGACAGGGGCACAGATACGCAGTATTTT	CASMNRDRGTDTQYF
NA	13	TRBJ2-2	TRBV19	NA	TGTGCCAGTAGTTCTCTATACACCGGGGAGCTGTTTTTT	CASSSLYTGELFF
NA	16	TRBJ1-4	TRBV5-8	TRBD1	TGTGCCAGCAGCATCGGACAGGGGGCAACTAATGAAAAACTGTTTTTT	CASSIGQGATNEKLFF
NA	12	TRBJ2-2	TRBV5-4	NA	TGTGCCAGCAGCCCCTTGCGCGGGGAGCTGTTTTTT	CASSPLRGELFF
NA	14	TRBJ2-1	TRBV6-1	NA	TGTGCCAGCAGTGAAGCGCCGACGGCGGGGGCGCAGTTCTTC	CASSEAPTAGAQFF
NA	15	TRBJ2-7	TRBV25-1	TRBD1	TGTGCCAGCAGTGGTTTGTGGACAGGGACCTACGAGCAGTACTTC	CASSGLWTGTYEQYF
NA	16	TRBJ2-1	TRBV5-1	TRBD2	TGCGCCAGCAGCTTGGGCCCCAGACTAGCGGACAATGAGCAGTTCTTC	CASSLGPRLADNEQFF
NA	15	TRBJ2-7	TRBV7-9	TRBD2	TGTGCCAGCAGCTACGGGACTAGCGCCACGTACGCGCAGTACTTC	CASSYGTSATYAQYF
NA	16	TRBJ1-2	TRBV10-3	NA	TGTGCCATCAGTGACGGCAACCGACAAGCTAACTATGGCTACACCTTC	CAISDGNRQANYGYTF
NA	17	TRBJ1-4	TRBV7-9	TRBD1	TGTGCCAGCAGCTTAGACACAGGGGCGATAATGGGTGAAAAACTGTTTTTT	CASSLDTGAIMGEKLFF
NA	12	TRBJ2-7	TRBV28	NA	TGTGCCAGCAGTACTGTCAGGGACGAGCAGTACTTC	CASSTVRDEQYF
NA	15	TRBJ2-1	TRBV7-6	TRBD2	TGTGCCAGCAGCACATCTAGCGGGGGGGCCGGGGAGCAGTTCTTC	CASSTSSGGAGEQFF
once	16	TRBJ2-7	TRBV5-4	NA	TGTGCCAGCGGCCAAGGGATGGGGGGGCCCTCCTACGAGCAGTACTTC	CASGQGMGGPSYEQYF
NA	13	TRBJ1-5	TRBV19	NA	TGTGCCAGTAGTATGGGAGGCAATCAGCCCCAGCATTTT	CASSMGGNQPQHF
NA	14	TRBJ2-7	TRBV15	NA	TGTGCCACCAGCAGAGTCGGGGGGCCCTACGAGCAGTACTTC	CATSRVGGPYEQYF
NA	14	TRBJ1-1	TRBV15	NA	TGTGCCACCAGCAGAGACAGGGGAAACACTGAAGCTTTCTTT	CATSRDRGNTEAFF
NA	16	TRBJ2-3	TRBV5-6	TRBD2	TGTGCCAGCACCCTGGGCCAAGCGGGAATCACAGATACGCAGTATTTT	CASTLGQAGITDTQYF
NA	17	TRBJ2-2	TRBV18	NA	TGTGCCAGCTCACCATCTTCTCGGGGTTATCGCACCGGGGAGCTGTTTTTT	CASSPSSRGYRTGELFF